A selection of T cell receptor beta chains follows, all from one sample in a study of human T cells and chemical hapten exposure. Via MiXCR, TCRdb re-called the RACE reads, giving one row per CDR3 protein. The sample records roughly 48,000 distinct CDR3 sequences, approximately 9.9% being singletons. The sequenced sample was whole blood, obtained in connection with sensitization to the hapten diphenylcyclopropenone (DPC). These receptors all come from a middle-aged woman with alopecia areata. Some clones in this sample may be carry-over from other donors' samples. Each CDR3 is given with its conserved first and last residue. Fields, in order: D gene, J gene, clone size, V gene, CDR3 DNA, CDR3 protein. D genes are given only for firm matches. Not all rows give a size; the values are once, few, many and, for expanded clones, a class.

.,TRBJ2-1,many,TRBV28,TGTGCCCACTTCCGCAGAGGGGGGGCCGGGAATGAGCAGTTCTTC,CAHFRRGGAGNEQFF
TRBD1,TRBJ1-1,few,TRBV18,TGTGCCAGCTCACCAAGTCAAGGGGGCGCGAACACTGAAGCTTTCTTT,CASSPSQGGANTEAFF
TRBD1,TRBJ1-5,few,TRBV4-1,TGCGCCAGCAGCCAAGAGGGACAGGGGACCCAGCCCCAGCATTTT,CASSQEGQGTQPQHF
TRBD2,TRBJ2-3,few,TRBV6-5,TGTGCCAGCAGTCACTTAGCGGGGGAGGCAGATACGCAGTATTTT,CASSHLAGEADTQYF
.,TRBJ1-2,few,TRBV7-2,TGTGCCAGCAGCTTAGACATAGGGTACTACACCTTC,CASSLDIGYYTF
.,TRBJ2-2,few,TRBV3-1,TGTGCCAGCAGGCCACAGGGATCCGGGGAGCTGTTTTTT,CASRPQGSGELFF
.,TRBJ2-7,many,TRBV11-2,TGTGCCACAACGCGGGGTACCTACGAGCAGTACTTC,CATTRGTYEQYF
.,TRBJ2-5,.,TRBV28,TGTGCCAGCAGTGCCGGAAGGACCCAGTACTTC,CASSAGRTQYF
TRBD2,TRBJ2-1,.,TRBV24-1,TGTGCCACCAGTGGTGGTACTAGCGGGGGTAATGAGCAGTTCTTC,CATSGGTSGGNEQFF
.,TRBJ1-2,.,TRBV6-4,TGTGCCAGCAGAGAACAGGGTTTCGATGGCTACACCTTC,CASREQGFDGYTF
TRBD1,TRBJ1-1,few,TRBV2,TGTGCCAGCAGAACAGGGGGCCGTTTGGCCACTGAAGCTTTCTTT,CASRTGGRLATEAFF
.,TRBJ2-3,many,TRBV7-9,TGTGCCAGCAGCTCCAGGTGGTCCACAGATACGCAGTATTTT,CASSSRWSTDTQYF
TRBD1,TRBJ1-3,many,TRBV7-8,TGTGCCAGCAGCTCCGGACAGGGACGAAACACCATATATTTT,CASSSGQGRNTIYF
TRBD2,TRBJ2-7,few,TRBV6-5,TGTGCCAGCAGTGCCGGGACTAGCGGGAGGCGTGAGCAGTACTTC,CASSAGTSGRREQYF
TRBD2,TRBJ2-3,few,TRBV28,TGTGCCAGCAGTTTAAGGGGGGGACTAGCGGGAGTGGTTACGCAGTATTTT,CASSLRGGLAGVVTQYF
.,TRBJ1-5,few,TRBV10-2,TGCGCCAGCAGTGATCCCAGCAATCAGCCCCAGCATTTT,CASSDPSNQPQHF
TRBD1,TRBJ1-5,.,TRBV11-2,TGTGCCAGCAGAGACAGGGGTCCGGATTGCAATCAGCCCCAGCATTTT,CASRDRGPDCNQPQHF
TRBD1,TRBJ1-5,.,TRBV7-9,TGTGCCAGCAGCTTGGGACAGAGCAATCAGCCCCAGCATTTT,CASSLGQSNQPQHF
.,TRBJ1-1,few,TRBV18,TGTGCCAGCTCACCCGCCCGGGCACCCCGAGGAAACACTGAAGCTTTCTTT,CASSPARAPRGNTEAFF
.,TRBJ1-2,many,TRBV6-6,TGTGCCAGCAGCCGGACAGACTCTAACTATGGCTACACCTTC,CASSRTDSNYGYTF
.,TRBJ2-1,many,TRBV7-3,TGTGCCAGCAGCTTAGGGGGAGGCCTTGATGAGCAGTTCTTC,CASSLGGGLDEQFF
TRBD2,TRBJ2-5,few,TRBV20-1,TGCAGTGCTAGACCACTAGCGGGGCGGTTCCAAGAGACCCAGTACTTC,CSARPLAGRFQETQYF
TRBD1,TRBJ2-7,many,TRBV10-2,TGCGCCAGCAGTGACCCAGGACAGGGTAGGTCCTACGAGCAGTACTTC,CASSDPGQGRSYEQYF